The TCR beta chain described here comes from a study of beta chain features in type 1 diabetes. In this sample, this clone turned up a few times. The whole isolated RNA underwent reverse transcription, so sequencing captured expressed TCRB transcripts. The table came from immunoSEQ multiplex PCR; TCRdb's copy has only in-frame clones and leaves some out. In the table there are roughly 230,000 clones, around 9.6% of which are singletons. V lost 0 bases and J 4 bases, leaving 9 bases between the germline ends. CDR3 length equals 14 residues. Germline CDR1 and CDR2: MRHNA and SNTAGT. The chain couples TRBV6-4 to TRBJ2-5, with a possible D match to TRBD2 (6 bases). The specimen was naive CD4+ T cells from blood. The sequence was collected from a woman aged 18-29 years in good health. CDR3 sequence reads: CASSDSGGTETQYF. The CDR3 nucleotides read TGTGCCAGCAGTGACTCCGGGGGAACAGAGACCCAGTACTTC.